One sample yielded the 19 T cell receptor beta chains listed below, sequenced in a study of blood T cell repertoires in COVID-19. Measured with immunoSEQ multiplex PCR; TCRdb has only the in-frame clones, and not every one. The sample consists of about 140,000 clones, over 75% of them appearing once. The sequenced sample was peripheral blood. The origin of the receptors is a human donor in a cohort sampled during active COVID-19.

Turning to this clone: Mismatch with germline at one junction end may stem from a read error. This rearrangement joins TRBV5-1 to TRBJ1-2; weak D call: TRBD1 (6 bases). Germline values: CDR1 SGHRS, CDR2 YFSETQ. CDR3 size: 15 residues. The CDR3 is CASSFYTGNNDGYTF. The CDR3 bases are TGCGCCAGCAGCTTCTATACAGGGAATAACGATGGCTACACCTTC.

The V and J genes are TRBV6-5 and TRBJ2-1; D possibly corresponds to TRBD2 (6 bases). This CDR3 spans 13 amino acids. Trimming stripped 4 bases from V and 11 bases from J, with 15 bases between. CDR1 and CDR2 (germline): MNHEY, SVGAGI. The CDR3 sequence is CASSSGSGTQQFF. For the CDR3, the DNA is TGTGCCAGCAGTTCCGGTTCCGGGACTCAGCAGTTCTTC.

This clone was found many times. The genes are TRBV4-3 and TRBJ2-6; a possible D gene is TRBD1 (5 bases). Germline V gene sequence: CDR1 LGHNA, CDR2 YSLEER. The CDR3 totals 16 residues. Trimming took off 5 bases at V and 1 base at J, with 12 bases between the two ends. Here the CDR3 reads CASSAQRGSGANVLTF. For the CDR3, the DNA is TGCGCCAGCAGCGCTCAAAGGGGTTCTGGGGCCAACGTCCTGACTTTC.

The rearrangement joins TRBV6-2 or TRBV6-3 to TRBJ1-5; TRBD1 might be the D (5 bases). V lost 5 bases, J lost 2 bases, and 16 bases lay in between. Germline V lookup: CDR1 MNHEY, CDR2 SVGEGT. The CDR3 runs 16 residues. CDR3 DNA sequence: TGTGCCAGCAGTCCCTTCGGGGGAATTGGCAATCAGCCCCAGCATTTT. Translated, it gives CASSPFGGIGNQPQHF.

This chain joins TRBV19 and TRBJ1-1; D is ambiguous. The V end was cut by 1 base, the J end by 2 bases, with 8 bases between. The CDR3 sequence is 14 residues long. CDR1 LNHDA and CDR2 SQIVND come from the germline V gene (reference sequence). The CDR3, as DNA: TGTGCCAGTAGTATAGCTGAGGGCAACACTGAAGCTTTCTTT. Its translation: CASSIAEGNTEAFF. The complete variable domain, with remaining parts taken from reference TRBV19 and TRBJ1-1, reads DGGITQSPKYLFRKEGQNVTLSCEQNLNHDAMYWYRQDPGQGLRLIYYSQIVNDFQKGDIAEGYSVSREKKESFPLTVTSAQKNPTAFYLCASSIAEGNTEAFFGQGTRLTVV.

V usage is TRBV5-1 and J usage is TRBJ2-5; D is perhaps TRBD2 (5 bases). The germline V gene has CDR1 SGHRS and CDR2 YFSETQ. This CDR3 contains 15 residues. V shed 0 bases and J shed 2 bases, with 11 bases lying between them. The CDR3 reads CASSLGGRGQETQYF. DNA of the CDR3: TGCGCCAGCAGCTTGGGGGGTCGGGGACAAGAGACCCAGTACTTC.

The chain joins TRBV7-2 to TRBJ1-2; no clear D. The CDR3 contains 11 residues. Germline values: CDR1 SGHTA, CDR2 FQGNSA. Trimming left V 5 bases short and J 7 bases short, with 8 bases between. DNA of the CDR3: TGTGCCAGCAGCATACAGAGTGGCTACACCTTC. Protein: CASSIQSGYTF.

The rearrangement uses TRBV25-1 and TRBJ1-2; 8 bases are a match to TRBD1. With V trimmed by 5 bases and J by 9 bases, 5 bases remained unmatched. Germline CDR1 and CDR2: MGHDK and SYGVNS. The CDR3 runs 12 residues. CDR3 amino acids: CASSPQGVRYTF. DNA of the CDR3: TGTGCCAGCAGTCCACAGGGGGTGCGCTACACCTTC.

V is TRBV5-6 and J is TRBJ1-1; 11 nucleotides line up with TRBD1. V trimming: 4 bases; J trimming: 4 bases; junction bases outside the gene matches: 6. This CDR3 region has 15 residues. Germline V gene sequence: CDR1 SGHDT, CDR2 YYEEEE. CDR3 nucleotide sequence: TGTGCCAGCAGCCCGCGGACAGGGGGCATCACTGAAGCTTTCTTT. It encodes CASSPRTGGITEAFF.

The rearrangement links TRBV27 to TRBJ1-1; D is uncertain. V was shortened by 2 bases and J by 4 bases, with 11 bases between the two germline ends. The CDR3 has 14 amino acids. Germline CDR1 is MNHEY and CDR2 is SMNVEV (reference sequence). CDR3 amino acids: CASSLREMATEAFF. CDR3 DNA: TGTGCCAGCAGTTTAAGGGAGATGGCCACTGAAGCTTTCTTT.

The V gene is TRBV11-3, the J gene TRBJ2-1; 9 nucleotides align to TRBD1. The ends lost 5 bases at V and 7 bases at J; junction bases unmatched: 9. The germline V gene encodes CDR1 SGHNT and CDR2 YENEEA. The CDR3 loop spans 15 amino acids. CDR3: CASSPRGQGTNEQFF. In DNA, the CDR3 is TGTGCCAGCAGCCCGAGGGGACAGGGTACAAATGAGCAGTTCTTC.

The rearrangement uses TRBV9 and TRBJ2-2; D may be TRBD2 (6 bases). Per the germline V gene, CDR1 is SGDLS and CDR2 is YYNGEE. V shed 2 bases and J shed 4 bases, with 12 bases lying between them. This CDR3 has 15 amino acids. CDR3 DNA: TGTGCCAGCAGCGTCAACCCCGGGGGCACCGGGGAGCTGTTTTTT. It encodes CASSVNPGGTGELFF. The complete variable domain, with remaining parts taken from reference TRBV9 and TRBJ2-2, reads DSGVTQTPKHLITATGQRVTLRCSPRSGDLSVYWYQQSLDQGLQFLIQYYNGEERAKGNILERFSAQQFPDLHSELNLSSLELGDSALYFCASSVNPGGTGELFFGEGSRLTVL.

This clone was seen many times. The chain uses TRBV19 and TRBJ2-7, with 7 bases fitting TRBD2. The CDR3 totals 15 residues. The V segment lost 3 bases and the J segment 3 bases; nucleotides outside the gene matches: 8. Germline-derived CDR1 and CDR2 are LNHDA and SQIVND (reference sequence). The CDR3 spells CASSIGDGEGYEQYF. CDR3 DNA sequence: TGTGCCAGTAGTATTGGCGACGGGGAGGGCTACGAGCAGTACTTC.

The V and J genes are TRBV10-3 and TRBJ1-2, with D hard to call. Per germline, CDR1 ENHRY and CDR2 SYGVKD. The V end lost 3 bases, the J end lost 4 bases, and 12 bases lay between the germline ends. The CDR3 covers 14 residues. This chain's CDR3 is CAISDGVYSYGYTF. DNA for the CDR3: TGTGCCATCAGTGACGGGGTATATAGCTATGGCTACACCTTC.

This clone was detected only a few times. This sequence joins TRBV19 and TRBJ1-1, with a possible D match to TRBD1 (5 bases). The V gene lost 2 bases and the J gene lost 1 base, with 23 bases spanning the gap. This CDR3 comprises 19 residues. Germline V gene lookup returns CDR1 LNHDA and CDR2 SQIVND (reference sequence). The CDR3 loop reads CASSIFGGGRLNRNTEAFF. The CDR3, as DNA: TGTGCCAGTAGTATATTCGGGGGAGGAAGGCTAAATCGGAACACTGAAGCTTTCTTT.

This rearrangement joins TRBV6-2 or TRBV6-3 to TRBJ2-7; 8 positions match TRBD1. The CDR3 is made up of 14 amino acids. Per the germline V gene, CDR1 is MNHEY and CDR2 is SVGEGT. V trimming: 5 bases; J trimming: 7 bases; junction bases outside the gene matches: 10. The CDR3 reads CASSRGQGLREQYV. As DNA, the CDR3 is TGTGCCAGCAGTCGAGGACAGGGATTGAGGGAGCAGTACGTC.

This chain joins TRBV7-9 and TRBJ2-7; tentatively, D is TRBD1 (6 bases). Germline CDR1 reads SEHNR; CDR2 reads FQNEAQ (reference sequence). The CDR3 sequence is 15 residues long. The V end lost 4 bases, the J end lost 5 bases, and 18 bases lay between the germline ends. CDR3 coding DNA: TGTGCCAGCAGCTCCTCCGGGACAATCAGAAACGAGCAGTACTTC. It is translated as CASSSSGTIRNEQYF.

On this clone: One end of the junction is discordant with germline, which a read error may explain. The chain joins TRBV7-7 to TRBJ2-7; 9 nucleotides line up with TRBD1. Germline V gene data show CDR1 as SSHAT and CDR2 as FNYEAQ (reference sequence). The CDR3 consists of 13 residues. CDR3 nucleotides: TGTGCTAGCAGCCCGGACAGGGGAGGAGAGCAGTACTTC. This gives the protein CASSPDRGGEQYF.

This clone has more than one count but fewer than ten. The rearrangement joins TRBV13 to TRBJ1-2; possible D gene TRBD1, 6 bases. The length of the CDR3 is 15 residues. V was shortened by 1 base and J by 2 bases, with 11 bases between the two germline ends. The germline V gene encodes CDR1 PRHDT and CDR2 FYEKMQ (reference sequence). CDR3 amino acids: CASSLAGRGNYGYTF. The CDR3, as DNA: TGTGCCAGCAGCTTAGCGGGCAGGGGCAACTATGGCTACACCTTC. The complete variable domain, with remaining parts taken from reference TRBV13 and TRBJ1-2, reads AAGVIQSPRHLIKEKRETATLKCYPIPRHDTVYWYQQGPGQDPQFLISFYEKMQSDKGSIPDRFSAQQFSDYHSELNMSSLELGDSALYFCASSLAGRGNYGYTFGSGTRLTVV.